A selection of T cell receptor beta chains follows, all from one sample in a study of shared clonotypes between healthy human individuals. Profiled with immunoSEQ multiplex PCR; TCRdb holds only in-frame clones, not every one. The sample lists some 510,000 clones; 79% were seen once. Sequenced sample: PBMCs. The receptors originated from a middle-aged woman in good health. Some clones in this sample may be carry-over from other donors' samples. CDR3s include the opening cysteine and the closing phenylalanine or tryptophan. The order of the fields is D gene, V gene, J gene, clone size, CDR3 protein, CDR3 DNA. The D gene is left open where the match is weak. A clone size is listed for some rows: how often the clone was seen (once, few, many), or a class if it is expanded.

D: TRBD1; V: TRBV4-1; J: TRBJ1-5; size: NA; CDR3: CASSQTGTVSNQPQHF; DNA: TGCGCCAGCAGCCAAACCGGGACAGTAAGCAATCAGCCCCAGCATTTT
D: NA; V: TRBV6-6; J: TRBJ1-1; size: many; CDR3: CAIRQPQNTEAFF; DNA: TGTGCCATTCGACAGCCCCAGAACACTGAAGCTTTCTTT
D: NA; V: TRBV19; J: TRBJ2-7; size: NA; CDR3: CASSNPGSSYEQYF; DNA: TGTGCCAGTAGTAACCCGGGGAGCTCCTACGAGCAGTACTTC
D: TRBD1; V: TRBV5-1; J: TRBJ1-1; size: NA; CDR3: CASSPTGTDNTEAFF; DNA: TGCGCCAGCAGCCCGACCGGGACAGACAACACTGAAGCTTTCTTT
D: NA; V: TRBV7-2; J: TRBJ2-7; size: NA; CDR3: CASTWALEGYEQYF; DNA: TGTGCCAGCACCTGGGCATTGGAGGGATACGAGCAGTACTTC
D: NA; V: TRBV5-6; J: TRBJ1-1; size: NA; CDR3: CASSWDTLNTEAFF; DNA: TGTGCCAGCAGCTGGGACACCCTGAACACTGAAGCTTTCTTT
D: NA; V: TRBV7-8; J: TRBJ2-7; size: NA; CDR3: CASSLVGPAQYF; DNA: TGTGCCAGCAGCTTAGTGGGACCCGCGCAGTACTTC
D: NA; V: TRBV5-1; J: TRBJ2-1; size: few; CDR3: CASSLAPGVHNEQFF; DNA: TGCGCCAGCAGCTTGGCCCCAGGGGTACACAATGAGCAGTTCTTC
D: NA; V: TRBV7-9; J: TRBJ2-2; size: NA; CDR3: CASSNSRGELFF; DNA: TGTGCCAGCAGCAACTCCCGCGGGGAGCTGTTTTTT
D: NA; V: TRBV4-1; J: TRBJ2-3; size: few; CDR3: CASSQGGSTDTQYF; DNA: TGCGCCAGCAGCCAAGGGGGGAGCACAGATACGCAGTATTTT
D: NA; V: TRBV15; J: TRBJ1-5; size: NA; CDR3: CATSRDRQVNQPQHF; DNA: TGTGCCACCAGCAGAGATCGACAGGTTAATCAGCCCCAGCATTTT
D: NA; V: TRBV14; J: TRBJ2-1; size: NA; CDR3: CASSPRPTSNEQFF; DNA: TGTGCCAGCAGCCCAAGGCCGACTAGCAATGAGCAGTTCTTC
D: NA; V: TRBV20-1; J: TRBJ1-2; size: once; CDR3: CSASYDGFYTF; DNA: TGCAGTGCTAGCTACGACGGGTTTTACACCTTC
D: NA; V: TRBV6-1; J: TRBJ2-7; size: NA; CDR3: CASSENGPYEQYF; DNA: TGTGCCAGCAGTGAAAATGGCCCCTACGAGCAGTACTTC
D: NA; V: TRBV6-5; J: TRBJ1-5; size: once; CDR3: CASSPTLNSNQPQHF; DNA: TGTGCCAGCAGCCCGACACTTAATAGCAATCAGCCCCAGCATTTT
D: NA; V: TRBV25-1; J: TRBJ1-6; size: NA; CDR3: CASTPGHTDSPLHF; DNA: TGTGCCAGCACCCCGGGACATACGGATTCACCCCTCCACTTT
D: TRBD1; V: TRBV14; J: TRBJ2-2; size: NA; CDR3: CASSPKTGLYTGELFF; DNA: TGTGCCAGCAGCCCCAAGACAGGGTTGTACACCGGGGAGCTGTTTTTT
D: NA; V: TRBV11-2; J: TRBJ2-7; size: NA; CDR3: CASSQGRSYEQYF; DNA: TGTGCCAGCAGCCAGGGCCGCTCCTACGAGCAGTACTTC
D: TRBD1; V: TRBV5-1; J: TRBJ2-2; size: NA; CDR3: CASSSSGQGFNTGELFF; DNA: TGCGCCAGCAGCTCGTCGGGACAGGGGTTTAACACCGGGGAGCTGTTTTTT
D: NA; V: TRBV5-1; J: TRBJ2-7; size: NA; CDR3: CASSLLTQTGEQYF; DNA: TGCGCCAGCAGCTTGCTCACCCAAACGGGGGAGCAGTACTTC
D: TRBD1; V: TRBV9; J: TRBJ2-3; size: NA; CDR3: CASSLQGVTDTQYF; DNA: TGTGCCAGCAGCCTCCAGGGGGTAACAGATACGCAGTATTTT
D: NA; V: TRBV11-2; J: TRBJ2-1; size: NA; CDR3: CASSLPVLNEQFF; DNA: TGTGCCAGCAGCCTCCCGGTACTGAATGAGCAGTTCTTC
D: NA; V: TRBV15; J: TRBJ2-1; size: few; CDR3: CATSRDSLRKFF; DNA: TGTGCCACCAGCAGAGATTCACTGAGGAAGTTCTTC
D: TRBD2; V: TRBV28; J: TRBJ2-2; size: NA; CDR3: CASSQLPGASGNTGELFF; DNA: TGTGCCAGCTCTCAACTCCCCGGGGCTAGCGGAAACACCGGGGAGCTGTTTTTT
D: NA; V: TRBV28; J: TRBJ1-6; size: NA; CDR3: CASSQFREVESPLHF; DNA: TGTGCCAGCAGTCAATTCAGGGAGGTTGAGTCACCCCTCCACTTT
D: TRBD1; V: TRBV11-2; J: TRBJ2-2; size: NA; CDR3: CASSLPSGTGGLNTGELFF; DNA: TGTGCCAGCAGCCTCCCCTCCGGGACAGGGGGCCTAAACACCGGGGAGCTGTTTTTT